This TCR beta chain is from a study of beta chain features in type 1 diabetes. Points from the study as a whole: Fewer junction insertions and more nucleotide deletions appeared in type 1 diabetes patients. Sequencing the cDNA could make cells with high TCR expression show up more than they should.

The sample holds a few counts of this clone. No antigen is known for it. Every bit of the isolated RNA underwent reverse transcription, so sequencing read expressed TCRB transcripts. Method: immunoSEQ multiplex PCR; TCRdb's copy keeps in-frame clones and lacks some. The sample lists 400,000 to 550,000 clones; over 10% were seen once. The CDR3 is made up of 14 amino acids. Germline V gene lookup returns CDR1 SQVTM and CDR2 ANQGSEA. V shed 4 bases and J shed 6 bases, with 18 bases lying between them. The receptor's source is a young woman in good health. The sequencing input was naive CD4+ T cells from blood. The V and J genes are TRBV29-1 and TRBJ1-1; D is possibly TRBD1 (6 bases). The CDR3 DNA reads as TGCAGCGTTGGTGTCAGGGGCCGGTCCCCTGAAGCTTTCTTT. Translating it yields CSVGVRGRSPEAFF.